The 22 T cell receptor beta chains in this list originate from one sample, sequenced in a study of OX40 agonist ivuxolimab in advanced cancers. Produced via immunoSEQ multiplex PCR; TCRdb's table is partial and in-frame only. The sample lists around 60,000 clones; over 75% were seen once. The sequenced sample was CD4+ or CD8+ T cells sorted from blood, obtained in a trial of the OX40 agonist ivuxolimab. The receptor set was obtained from an adult with an advanced solid tumor such as melanoma, head and neck, liver or kidney cancer.

The chain joins TRBV6-4 to TRBJ2-1; 9 nucleotides agree with TRBD2. Germline assignment: CDR1 MRHNA and CDR2 SNTAGT. With V trimmed by 0 bases and J by 6 bases, 3 bases remained unmatched. The CDR3 runs to 15 residues. The CDR3 region has the DNA TGTGCCAGCAGTGACTCTGCGGGGGGGCCCAATGAGCAGTTCTTC. Translation: CASSDSAGGPNEQFF.

This CDR3 is CASSQNPGHSYEQYF. The CDR3 DNA sequence: TGTGCCAGCAGTCAAAATCCGGGCCACTCCTACGAGCAGTACTTC. The rearrangement joins TRBV7-2 to TRBJ2-7; D gene unclear. There are 15 residues in the CDR3. The V gene's germline CDR1 is SGHTA and CDR2 FQGNSA. V gave up 6 bases and J gave up 0 bases, with 15 bases separating them.

This chain joins TRBV29-1 and TRBJ2-7; D tentatively fits TRBD1 or TRBD2 (6 bases each). This CDR3 contains 12 residues. Germline CDR1 and CDR2: SQVTM and ANQGSEA. The ends were cut back, 6 bases at V and 3 bases at J, with 12 bases in the middle. The CDR3 is CSVGGQDYEQYF. CDR3 DNA sequence: TGCAGCGTGGGGGGACAAGACTACGAGCAGTACTTC.

The V gene is TRBV14, the J gene TRBJ2-3; D is uncertain. Germline loops: CDR1 SGHDN, CDR2 FVKESK. CDR3 length equals 13 residues. Trimming cost V 3 bases and J 2 bases, with 6 bases left between them. For the CDR3, the DNA is TGTGCCAGCAGCCAGTTTTCCACAGATACGCAGTATTTT. Encoded protein: CASSQFSTDTQYF.

The chain couples TRBV19 to TRBJ1-1; D not certain. The germline V and J ends were trimmed by 9 bases and 7 bases, with 15 bases remaining between them. The CDR3 is 12 residues long. Germline CDR1 is LNHDA and CDR2 is SQIVND (reference sequence). The CDR3 region is CASLTVAREAFF. CDR3 nucleotide sequence: TGTGCCAGCCTCACGGTGGCTCGTGAAGCTTTCTTT.

This chain links TRBV27 with TRBJ1-2; no definite D call. Germline V gene lookup returns CDR1 MNHEY and CDR2 SMNVEV (reference sequence). Trimming cost V 5 bases and J 8 bases, with 18 bases left between them. There are 14 residues in the CDR3. In nucleotides, the CDR3 is TGTGCCAGCAGTCGACGTCAGACTTCGTCCGGCTACACCTTC. Translation gives CASSRRQTSSGYTF.

This clone is termed medium-sized. V and J are TRBV2 and TRBJ1-1, with D uncertain. This CDR3 spans 13 amino acids. The germline gives CDR1 SNHLY, CDR2 FYNNEI. V lost 5 bases and J 4 bases, leaving 11 bases between the germline ends. CDR3: CASSSNWGTEAFF. CDR3 coding DNA: TGTGCCAGCAGTTCTAATTGGGGCACTGAAGCTTTCTTT.

The rearrangement uses TRBV6-6 and TRBJ2-1, with a possible D match to TRBD2 (5 bases). The CDR3 sequence is 13 residues long. Per germline, CDR1 MNHNY and CDR2 SVGAGI (reference sequence). Deletions cut 5 bases from V and 6 bases from J, with 11 bases between. The CDR3 nucleotides are TGTGCCAGCAGTAACCCTACTAGCAATGAGCAGTTCTTC. It translates to CASSNPTSNEQFF.

The V and J genes are TRBV27 and TRBJ2-6, with no clear D. There are 18 residues in the CDR3. The germline CDR1 and CDR2 sequences are MNHEY and SMNVEV (reference sequence). Trimming shortened V by 3 bases and J by 0 bases, and 15 bases separated the two germline ends. The CDR3 DNA reads TGTGCCAGCAGTTTGCTTAGTGGATCCAGCTCTGGGGCCAACGTCCTGACTTTC. As protein: CASSLLSGSSSGANVLTF. Drawing the rest from reference TRBV27 and TRBJ2-6, the complete variable domain is EAQVTQNPRYLITVTGKKLTVTCSQNMNHEYMSWYRQDPGLGLRQIYYSMNVEVTDKGDVPEGYKVSRKEKRNFPLILESPSPNQTSLYFCASSLLSGSSSGANVLTFGAGSRLTVL.

The chain has TRBV7-2 and TRBJ2-5; 7 bases agree with TRBD1. The CDR3 is 16 amino acids. V gave up 4 bases and J gave up 1 base; unmatched junction bases: 9. Germline V gene data show CDR1 as SGHTA and CDR2 as FQGNSA. The CDR3 loop reads CASSSTGTVSQETQYF. The CDR3 nucleotides read TGTGCCAGCAGCTCAACCGGGACAGTGTCCCAAGAGACCCAGTACTTC.

The DNA of the CDR3 is TGTGCCAGCAGCTTAGACTTCAGGGGGACTAGCGGGGACAATGAGCAGTTCTTC. This translates into CASSLDFRGTSGDNEQFF. The V and J genes are TRBV7-3 and TRBJ2-1; 13 nucleotides agree with TRBD2. From germline, CDR1 is SGHTA and CDR2 FQGTGA. The CDR3 spans 18 residues. Trimming removed 2 bases from V and 5 bases from J; junction bases left unmatched: 9.

This clone ranks as medium-sized. The genes are TRBV7-3 and TRBJ1-1, with 7 positions matching TRBD1. This CDR3 has 15 residues. The V segment lost 5 bases and the J segment 2 bases; nucleotides outside the gene matches: 8. CDR1 is SGHTA, CDR2 FQGTGA, per germline. CDR3 nucleotides: TGTGCCAGCAGCGTCCGGGACAGACGAAACACTGAAGCTTTCTTT. Its translation: CASSVRDRRNTEAFF.

This rearrangement joins TRBV7-8 to TRBJ2-7; the D gene is possibly TRBD2 (6 bases). Germline CDR1 is SGHVS and CDR2 is FQNEAQ. There are 14 residues in the CDR3. The V end lost 3 bases, the J end lost 0 bases, and 9 bases lay between the germline ends. Here the CDR3 reads CASSFGLNSYEQYF. The CDR3 DNA is TGTGCCAGCAGCTTCGGACTAAACTCCTACGAGCAGTACTTC.

The chain combines TRBV7-3 with TRBJ2-3, with TRBD1 identical over 9 bases. The CDR3 sequence is 15 residues long. The germline CDR1 and CDR2 sequences are SGHTA and FQGTGA. Trimming at V came to 5 bases and at J to 6 bases, leaving 9 bases not matched to a gene. The CDR3 nucleotides are TGTGCCAGCAGCCCGGGACAGGGAAGGATGGATACGCAGTATTTT. Translating gives CASSPGQGRMDTQYF.

The CDR3 is CAWSVIATRNEQFF. CDR3 nucleotides: TGTGCCTGGAGTGTAATAGCAACCCGCAATGAGCAGTTCTTC. The chain recombines TRBV30 with TRBJ2-1; no reliable D call. Trimming took off 0 bases at V and 6 bases at J, with 12 bases between the two ends. The germline gives CDR1 GTSNPN, CDR2 SVGIG (reference sequence). CDR3 length: 14 amino acids.

The chain links TRBV11-2 to TRBJ2-3; D perhaps matches TRBD1 (5 bases). Trimming stripped 7 bases from V and 0 bases from J, with 8 bases between. This CDR3 region has 13 residues. In germline, CDR1 is SGHAT, CDR2 FQNNGV. CDR3 nucleotide sequence: TGTGCCAGCACATGGGGCAGCACAGATACGCAGTATTTT. Its protein is CASTWGSTDTQYF.

In its sample, this clone ranks as medium-sized. The chain joins TRBV5-1 to TRBJ1-4; D is perhaps TRBD1 (6 bases). The germline V and J ends were trimmed by 4 bases and 7 bases, with 17 bases remaining between them. This CDR3 is built from 15 residues. CDR1 and CDR2 from the germline V gene are SGHRS and YFSETQ. CDR3 region: CASSLFSATGEKLFF. CDR3 DNA sequence: TGCGCCAGCAGCCTTTTCTCGGCGACAGGTGAAAAACTGTTTTTT.

The chain employs TRBV7-8 and TRBJ1-1; possibly TRBD1 for D (6 bases). V was pared by 1 base and J by 2 bases, with 17 bases between. Germline V gene data show CDR1 as SGHVS and CDR2 as FQNEAQ. This CDR3 comprises 17 residues. The CDR3 loop reads CASSLGVGAQGNTEAFF. CDR3 in DNA: TGTGCCAGCAGCTTAGGGGTGGGGGCGCAAGGTAACACTGAAGCTTTCTTT.

By sample fraction, this clone is medium-sized. In the same sample, other DNA sequences code for this CDR3. The rearrangement joins TRBV7-9 to TRBJ1-2; 8 bases align to TRBD1. The CDR3 totals 13 residues. CDR1 and CDR2 from the germline V gene are SEHNR and FQNEAQ (reference sequence). V lost 6 bases, J lost 4 bases, and 4 bases stayed unmatched. In DNA, the CDR3 is TGTGCCAGCAGTCACAGGGGGACCTATGGCTACACCTTC. Translation: CASSHRGTYGYTF.

In its sample, this clone was seen once. The chain couples TRBV6-4 to TRBJ2-5; 11 bases are shared with TRBD2. V lost 7 bases and J lost 5; bases outside the gene matches: 6. Germline CDR1 reads MRHNA; CDR2 reads SNTAGT. This CDR3 region has 14 residues. CDR3 amino acids: CASNRLAGSETQYF. The CDR3, as DNA: TGTGCCAGCAACAGACTAGCGGGATCGGAGACCCAGTACTTC.

CDR3 in amino acids: CASSLGTGGLYEQYF. The CDR3 coding sequence is TGTGCCAGCAGCTTGGGGACAGGGGGTCTTTACGAGCAGTACTTC. The chain carries TRBV5-5 and TRBJ2-7; 10 bases map to TRBD1. Germline-derived CDR1 and CDR2 are SGHKS and YYEKEE (reference sequence). There are 15 residues in the CDR3. The J segment lost 4 bases and the V segment lost 0 bases, leaving 4 bases of the junction unmatched.

The rearrangement uses TRBV4-1 and TRBJ1-1; a possible D gene is TRBD1 (6 bases). Looked up from germline, CDR1 is MGHRA and CDR2 is YSYEKL. CDR3 length: 15 amino acids. V was pared by 4 bases and J by 3 bases, with 15 bases between. In DNA, the CDR3 is TGCGCCAGCAGCCTCCGGGGGGCTAGGGACACTGAAGCTTTCTTT. It translates to CASSLRGARDTEAFF.